The following is a TCR beta chain sequence with its context. RNA transcripts provided the source from which TCR beta CDR3 regions were amplified. HTBI primers were the set used in a first-round RT-PCR of the TCR CDR3. TCRdb redid the calling of the multiplex PCR reads with MiXCR, one entry per CDR3 protein. The sample includes about 250,000 distinct CDR3 sequences, around 24% of them seen just once. This sample was taken from a study of T cells in Graves' hyperthyroidism and ophthalmopathy. CDR3 length equals 14 residues. V dropped 3 bases and J dropped 0 bases, with 5 bases sitting between them. Germline assignment: CDR1 MDHEN and CDR2 SYDVKM.

This sequence was found in a woman aged 40 to 49 with Graves' ophthalmopathy. This chain connects TRBV28 to TRBJ1-4; possibly TRBD1 for D (5 bases). Sequencing was performed on blood. CDR3 loop: CASSLGATNEKLFF. The DNA for the CDR3 is TGTGCCAGCAGTTTGGGGGCAACTAATGAAAAACTGTTTTTT.